This T cell receptor beta chain is from a study of T-cell memory formation after mild COVID-19. Study-level information: Clusters were largely donor specific.

Germline CDR1 and CDR2: SEHNR and FQNEAQ (reference sequence). V lost 1 base and J lost 0, with 12 bases in between. The CDR3 runs to 16 residues. TCRdb fed the 5' RACE reads into MiXCR, producing one record per CDR3 protein. This sample has roughly 150,000 distinct CDR3 sequences, with 13% to 15% found just once. Notes on the study in general: CD4/CD8 balance held among clones contracting day 15 to 85, and later expanders leaned CD4+. The study detected some responding clones in pre-infection memory, suggesting cross-reactive memory joined. Researchers report contracting CD4+ clones mostly in CM and EM, with CD8+ clones in EMRA.

A few counts support this clonotype. Its specificity is not known. Sequenced sample: PBMCs or a T cell subset sorted from them (not recorded which). The chain employs TRBV7-9 and TRBJ1-1; no clear D gene. The sequence derives from an adult woman who had mild COVID-19 (a few samples of this study predate the infection). Cell type and time point are not known. CDR3 residues: CASSLDTGGLNTEAFF. DNA of the CDR3: TGTGCCAGCAGCTTAGATACGGGCGGACTGAACACTGAAGCTTTCTTT. Complete variable domain (other parts from reference TRBV7-9 and TRBJ1-1): DTGVSQNPRHKITKRGQNVTFRCDPISEHNRLYWYRQTLGQGPEFLTYFQNEAQLEKSRLLSDRFSAERPKGSFSTLEIQRTEQGDSAMYLCASSLDTGGLNTEAFFGQGTRLTVV.